Each of the 6 T cell receptor beta chains below was sequenced from the same sample in a study of cytomegalovirus exposure and HLA in healthy donors (dated by TCRdb to 2015 to 2018). Library prep was done by the immunoSEQ multiplex PCR assay. The multiplex PCR relied on a mix of 60 forward primers for TCR Vbeta segments and 13 reverse primers for TCR Jbeta segments. The source is immuneACCESS, and TCRdb retained only in-frame sequences with V and J called. Part of the clones is not carried over; for the studies checked, unresolved V genes explain less than half of this, and the remainder is unexplained. Counted in this sample were about 200,000 clones; 82% of them appeared once. The ten largest clones represent roughly 0.1% of the sample. Sequenced: PBMCs. These receptors were obtained from a boy aged 2-9 years in good health and CMV-seronegative.

The chain carries TRBV7-2 and TRBJ2-7; D remains ambiguous. Germline V gene data show CDR1 as SGHTA and CDR2 as FQGNSA. V shed 8 bases and J shed 4 bases, with 12 bases lying between them. The CDR3 has 12 amino acids. This CDR3 is CASASGLYEQYF. The CDR3 DNA is TGTGCCAGCGCTTCAGGTTTGTACGAGCAGTACTTC.

The V gene is TRBV7-9, the J gene TRBJ2-3; TRBD2 matches at 9 bases. V shed 3 bases, J shed 5 bases, and the junction held 9 bases outside the gene matches. Germline V gene data show CDR1 as SEHNR and CDR2 as FQNEAQ (reference sequence). The CDR3 spans 16 residues. CDR3 residues: CASSLLGGGAQDTQYF. CDR3 in DNA: TGTGCCAGCAGCTTGTTGGGCGGGGGGGCCCAAGATACGCAGTATTTT.

V and J are TRBV5-6 and TRBJ1-2; D may be TRBD1 (5 bases). CDR1 is SGHDT and CDR2 is YYEEEE in the germline V gene. This CDR3 is 15 amino acids long. Trimming left V 0 bases short and J 8 bases short, with 17 bases between. The CDR3 protein is CASSLVWRGILGYTF. The CDR3 DNA follows: TGTGCCAGCAGCTTGGTTTGGAGGGGAATCCTAGGCTACACCTTC.

This chain links TRBV4-2 with TRBJ2-3; 10 positions agree with TRBD2. Trimming at V came to 4 bases and at J to 3 bases, leaving 13 bases not matched to a gene. The CDR3 runs 18 residues. Germline CDR1 LGHNA, CDR2 YNFKEQ. This chain's CDR3 is CASSPPLSGGAETDTQYF. CDR3 DNA sequence: TGTGCCAGCAGCCCCCCTTTGAGCGGGGGGGCCGAGACAGATACGCAGTATTTT.

The chain uses TRBV21-1 and TRBJ2-2; the D call of TRBD1 is as the table states it, not checked on the DNA. TRBV21-1 is labeled a pseudogene. The CDR3 covers 17 residues. Here the CDR3 reads CASSMWDRGKNTGELFF. CDR3 coding DNA: TGTGCCAGCAGCATGTGGGACAGGGGAAAGAACACCGGGGAGCTGTTTTTT.

The CDR3, as DNA: TGTGCCAGCAGTTGGACAGGGAATGAAAAACTGTTTTTT. Encoded protein: CASSWTGNEKLFF. The chain couples TRBV27 to TRBJ1-4, with 8 bases fitting TRBD1. The CDR3 is 13 amino acids. CDR1 is MNHEY and CDR2 is SMNVEV in the germline V gene (reference sequence). The V segment lost 4 bases and the J segment 5 bases; nucleotides outside the gene matches: 0.